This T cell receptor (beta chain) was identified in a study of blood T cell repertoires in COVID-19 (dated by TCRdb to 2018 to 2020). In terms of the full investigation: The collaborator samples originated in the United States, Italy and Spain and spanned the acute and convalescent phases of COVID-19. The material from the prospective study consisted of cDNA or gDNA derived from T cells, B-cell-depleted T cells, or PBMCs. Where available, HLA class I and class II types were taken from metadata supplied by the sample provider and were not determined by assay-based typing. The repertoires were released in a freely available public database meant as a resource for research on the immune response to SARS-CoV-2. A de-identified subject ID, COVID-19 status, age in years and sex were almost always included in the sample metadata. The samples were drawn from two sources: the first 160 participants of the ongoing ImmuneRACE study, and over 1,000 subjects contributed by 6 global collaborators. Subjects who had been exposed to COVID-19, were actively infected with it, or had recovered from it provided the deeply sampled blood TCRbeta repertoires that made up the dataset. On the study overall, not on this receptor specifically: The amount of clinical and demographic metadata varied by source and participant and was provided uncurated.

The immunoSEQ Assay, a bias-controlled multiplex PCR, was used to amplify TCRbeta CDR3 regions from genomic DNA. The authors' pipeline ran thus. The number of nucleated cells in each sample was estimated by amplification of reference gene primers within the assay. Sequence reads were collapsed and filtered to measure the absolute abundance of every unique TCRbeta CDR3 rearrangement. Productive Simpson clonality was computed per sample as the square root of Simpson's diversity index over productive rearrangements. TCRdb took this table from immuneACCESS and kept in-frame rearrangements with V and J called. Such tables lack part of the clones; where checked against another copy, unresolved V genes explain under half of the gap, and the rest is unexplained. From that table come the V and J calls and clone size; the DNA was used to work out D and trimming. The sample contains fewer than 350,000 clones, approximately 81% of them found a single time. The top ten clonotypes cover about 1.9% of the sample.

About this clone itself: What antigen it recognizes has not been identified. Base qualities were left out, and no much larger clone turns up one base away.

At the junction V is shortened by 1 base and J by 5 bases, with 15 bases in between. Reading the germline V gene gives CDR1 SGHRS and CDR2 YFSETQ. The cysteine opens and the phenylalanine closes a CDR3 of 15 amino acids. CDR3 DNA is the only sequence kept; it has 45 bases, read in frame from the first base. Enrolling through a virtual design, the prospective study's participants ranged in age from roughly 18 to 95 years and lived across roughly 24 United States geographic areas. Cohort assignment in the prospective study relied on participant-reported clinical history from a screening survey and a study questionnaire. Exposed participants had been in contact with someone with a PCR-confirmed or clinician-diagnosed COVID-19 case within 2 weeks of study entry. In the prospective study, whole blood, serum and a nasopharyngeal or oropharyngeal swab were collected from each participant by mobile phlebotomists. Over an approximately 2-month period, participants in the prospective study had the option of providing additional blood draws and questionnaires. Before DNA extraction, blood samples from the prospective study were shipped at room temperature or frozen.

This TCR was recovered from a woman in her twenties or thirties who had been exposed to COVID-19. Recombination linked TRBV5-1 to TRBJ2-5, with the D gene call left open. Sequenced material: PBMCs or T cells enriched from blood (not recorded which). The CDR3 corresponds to CASSLQQSPRETQYF. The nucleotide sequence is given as TGCGCCAGCAGCTTGCAGCAGTCTCCGAGGGAGACCCAGTACTTC.